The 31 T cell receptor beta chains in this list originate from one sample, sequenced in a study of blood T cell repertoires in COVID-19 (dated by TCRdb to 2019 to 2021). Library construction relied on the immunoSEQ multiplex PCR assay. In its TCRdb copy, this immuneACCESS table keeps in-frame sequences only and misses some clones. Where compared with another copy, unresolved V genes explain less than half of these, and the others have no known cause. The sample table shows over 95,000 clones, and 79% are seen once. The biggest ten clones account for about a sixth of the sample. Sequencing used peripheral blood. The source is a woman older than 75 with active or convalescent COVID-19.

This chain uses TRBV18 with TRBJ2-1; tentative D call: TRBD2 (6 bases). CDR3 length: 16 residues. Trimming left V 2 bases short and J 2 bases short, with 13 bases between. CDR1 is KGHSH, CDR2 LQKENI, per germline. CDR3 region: CASSPYGPGAYNEQFF. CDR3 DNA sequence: TGTGCCAGCTCACCATACGGACCGGGGGCCTACAATGAGCAGTTCTTC.

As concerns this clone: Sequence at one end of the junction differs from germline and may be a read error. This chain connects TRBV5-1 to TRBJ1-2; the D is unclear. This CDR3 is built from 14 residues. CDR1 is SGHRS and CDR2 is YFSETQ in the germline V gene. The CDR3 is CASSLAQSNYGYTF. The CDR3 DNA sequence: TGTGCCAGCAGCTTGGCACAGTCTAACTATGGCTACACCTTC.

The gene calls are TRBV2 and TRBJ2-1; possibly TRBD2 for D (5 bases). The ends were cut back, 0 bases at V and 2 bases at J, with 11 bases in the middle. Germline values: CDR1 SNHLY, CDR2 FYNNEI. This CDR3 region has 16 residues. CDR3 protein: CASSEAGGLPYNEQFF. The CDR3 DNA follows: TGTGCCAGCAGTGAAGCGGGCGGGCTCCCCTACAATGAGCAGTTCTTC.

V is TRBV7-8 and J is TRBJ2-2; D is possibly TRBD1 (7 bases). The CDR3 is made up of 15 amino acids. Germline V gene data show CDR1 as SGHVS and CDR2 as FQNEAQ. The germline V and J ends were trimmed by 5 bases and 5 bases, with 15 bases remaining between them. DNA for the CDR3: TGTGCCAGCAGCACAGACAGGGCGGGAACCGGGGAGCTGTTTTTT. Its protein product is CASSTDRAGTGELFF. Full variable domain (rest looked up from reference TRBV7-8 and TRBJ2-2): GAGVSQSPRYKVAKRGQDVALRCDPISGHVSLFWYQQALGQGPEFLTYFQNEAQLDKSGLPSDRFFAERPEGSVSTLKIQRTQQEDSAVYLCASSTDRAGTGELFFGEGSRLTVL.

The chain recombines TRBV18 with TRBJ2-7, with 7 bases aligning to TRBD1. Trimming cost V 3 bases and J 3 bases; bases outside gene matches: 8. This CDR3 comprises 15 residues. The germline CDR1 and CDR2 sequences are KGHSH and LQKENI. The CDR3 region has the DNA TGTGCCAGCTCACCGAGTACGACAGGGTTCTACGAGCAGTACTTC. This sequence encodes CASSPSTTGFYEQYF. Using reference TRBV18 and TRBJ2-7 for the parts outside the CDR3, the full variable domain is NAGVMQNPRHLVRRRGQEARLRCSPMKGHSHVYWYRQLPEEGLKFMVYLQKENIIDESGMPKERFSAEFPKEGPSILRIQQVVRGDSAAYFCASSPSTTGFYEQYFGPGTRLTVT.

CDR3 in amino acids: CASSLAGGSYNEQFF. DNA of the CDR3: TGTGCCAGCAGTTTAGCGGGAGGGTCCTACAATGAGCAGTTCTTC. The chain joins TRBV28 to TRBJ2-1; 9 positions match TRBD2. After removal of 2 bases from V and 1 base from J, the junction contained 0 bases not matched to a gene. This CDR3 comprises 15 residues. CDR1 MDHEN and CDR2 SYDVKM come from the germline V gene.

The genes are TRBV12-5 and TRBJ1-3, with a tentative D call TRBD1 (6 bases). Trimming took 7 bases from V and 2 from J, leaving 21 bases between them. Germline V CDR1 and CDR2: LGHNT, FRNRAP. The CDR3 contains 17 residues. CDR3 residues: CASAVCVGGDPGNTIYF. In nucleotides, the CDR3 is TGTGCTAGTGCCGTCTGCGTAGGGGGGGACCCTGGAAACACCATATATTTT. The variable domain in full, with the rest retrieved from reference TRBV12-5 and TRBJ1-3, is DARVTQTPRHKVTEMGQEVTMRCQPILGHNTVFWYRQTMMQGLELLAYFRNRAPLDDSGMPKDRFSAEMPDATLATLKIQPSEPRDSAVYFCASAVCVGGDPGNTIYFGEGSWLTVV.

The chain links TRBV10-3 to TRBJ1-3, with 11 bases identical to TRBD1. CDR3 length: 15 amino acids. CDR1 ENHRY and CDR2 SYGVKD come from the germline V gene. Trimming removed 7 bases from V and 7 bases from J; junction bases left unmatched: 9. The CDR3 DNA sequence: TGTGCCATCACCGGGGCGGGACAGGGGGAGAACACCATATATTTT. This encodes CAITGAGQGENTIYF.

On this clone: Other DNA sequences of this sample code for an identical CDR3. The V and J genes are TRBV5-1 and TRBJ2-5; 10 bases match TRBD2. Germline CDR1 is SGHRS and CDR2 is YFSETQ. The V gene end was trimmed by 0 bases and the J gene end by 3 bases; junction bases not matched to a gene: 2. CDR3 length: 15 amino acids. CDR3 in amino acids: CASSLVLAGEETQYF. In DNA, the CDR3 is TGCGCCAGCAGCTTGGTTCTAGCGGGAGAAGAGACCCAGTACTTC.

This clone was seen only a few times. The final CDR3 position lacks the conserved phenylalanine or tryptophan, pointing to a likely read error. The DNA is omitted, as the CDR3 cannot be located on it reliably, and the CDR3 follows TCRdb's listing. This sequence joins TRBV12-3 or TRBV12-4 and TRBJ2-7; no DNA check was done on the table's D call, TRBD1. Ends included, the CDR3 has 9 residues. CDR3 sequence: CASFGTGLL.

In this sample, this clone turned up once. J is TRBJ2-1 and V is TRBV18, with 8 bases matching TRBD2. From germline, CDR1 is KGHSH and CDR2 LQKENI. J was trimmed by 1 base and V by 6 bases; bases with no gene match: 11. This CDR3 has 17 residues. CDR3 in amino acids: CASSPELAGPSYNEQFF. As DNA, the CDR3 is TGTGCCAGCTCTCCAGAGTTAGCGGGACCTTCCTACAATGAGCAGTTCTTC.

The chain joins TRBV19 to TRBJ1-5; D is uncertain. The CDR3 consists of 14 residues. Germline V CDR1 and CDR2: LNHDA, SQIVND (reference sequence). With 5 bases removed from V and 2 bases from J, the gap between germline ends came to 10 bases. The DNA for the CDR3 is TGTGCCAGTAGTTCGGCAGGCGGCAATCAGCCCCAGCATTTT. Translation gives CASSSAGGNQPQHF.

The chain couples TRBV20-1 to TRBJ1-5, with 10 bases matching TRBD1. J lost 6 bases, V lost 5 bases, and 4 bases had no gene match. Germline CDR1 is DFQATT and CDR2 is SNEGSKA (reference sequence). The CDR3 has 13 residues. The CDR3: CSAGGTGVQPQHF. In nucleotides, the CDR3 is TGCAGTGCTGGTGGGACAGGGGTTCAGCCCCAGCATTTT.

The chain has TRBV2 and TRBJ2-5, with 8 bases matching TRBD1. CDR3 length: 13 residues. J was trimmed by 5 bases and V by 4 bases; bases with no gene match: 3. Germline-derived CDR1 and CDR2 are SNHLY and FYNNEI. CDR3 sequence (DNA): TGTGCCAGCAGTGTGGACAGGGAGGAGACCCAGTACTTC. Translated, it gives CASSVDREETQYF. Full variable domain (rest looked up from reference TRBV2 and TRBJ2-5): EPEVTQTPSHQVTQMGQEVILRCVPISNHLYFYWYRQILGQKVEFLVSFYNNEISEKSEIFDDQFSVERPDGSNFTLKIRSTKLEDSAMYFCASSVDREETQYFGPGTRLLVL.

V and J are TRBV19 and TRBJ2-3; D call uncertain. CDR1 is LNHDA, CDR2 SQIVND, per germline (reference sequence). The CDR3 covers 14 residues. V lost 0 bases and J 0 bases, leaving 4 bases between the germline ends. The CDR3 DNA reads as TGTGCCAGTAGTATAGATCATAGCACAGATACGCAGTATTTT. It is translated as CASSIDHSTDTQYF.

This CDR3 is CATSRGLGFPNEQFF. The CDR3 region has the DNA TGTGCCACCAGCAGGGGACTAGGATTCCCCAATGAGCAGTTCTTC. The J gene is TRBJ2-1, the V gene TRBV15; 8 bases agree with TRBD2. The trim removed 3 bases at V and 6 bases at J, leaving 7 bases unmatched. CDR3 length: 15 amino acids. Germline CDR1 is LNHNV and CDR2 is YYDKDF (reference sequence).

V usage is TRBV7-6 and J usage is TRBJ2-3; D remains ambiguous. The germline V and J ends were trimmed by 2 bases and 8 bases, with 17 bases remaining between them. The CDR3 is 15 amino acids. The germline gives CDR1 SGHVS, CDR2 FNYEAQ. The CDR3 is CASSLFRDPQVTQYF. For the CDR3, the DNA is TGTGCCAGCAGCTTATTTAGAGACCCCCAGGTTACGCAGTATTTT.

The CDR3 DNA follows: TGCAGCGTTGTACAGGGAGCCTACGAGCAGTACTTC. The encoded protein is CSVVQGAYEQYF. The gene calls are TRBV29-1 and TRBJ2-7, with D possibly TRBD1 on 6 matching bases. Germline CDR1 SQVTM, CDR2 ANQGSEA. The CDR3 length is 12 residues. V dropped 4 bases and J dropped 2 bases, with 9 bases sitting between them.

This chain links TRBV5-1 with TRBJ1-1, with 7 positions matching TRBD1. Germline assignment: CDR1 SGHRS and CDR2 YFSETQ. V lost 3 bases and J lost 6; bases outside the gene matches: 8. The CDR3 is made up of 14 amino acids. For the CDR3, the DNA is TGCGCCAGCAGCTCACAGGGGCTGGGGGCTGAAGCTTTCTTT. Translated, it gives CASSSQGLGAEAFF.

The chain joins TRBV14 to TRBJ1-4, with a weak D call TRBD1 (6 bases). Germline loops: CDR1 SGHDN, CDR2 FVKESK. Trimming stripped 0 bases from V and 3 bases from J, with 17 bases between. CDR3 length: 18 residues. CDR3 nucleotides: TGTGCCAGCAGCCAAGATCTCCCTCGCGGGGGCGCTAATGAAAAACTGTTTTTT. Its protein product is CASSQDLPRGGANEKLFF.

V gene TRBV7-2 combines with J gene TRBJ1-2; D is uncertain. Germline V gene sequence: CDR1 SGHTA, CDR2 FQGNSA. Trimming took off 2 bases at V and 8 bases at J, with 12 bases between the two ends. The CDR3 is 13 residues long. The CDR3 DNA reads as TGTGCCAGCAGCTTAAGGTCCTTCGGGGGCTACACCTTC. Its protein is CASSLRSFGGYTF.

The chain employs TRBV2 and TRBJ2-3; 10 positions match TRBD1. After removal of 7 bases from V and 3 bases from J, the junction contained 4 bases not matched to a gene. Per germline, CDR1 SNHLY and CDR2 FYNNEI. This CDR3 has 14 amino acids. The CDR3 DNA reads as TGTGCCAGCACCCGGGACAGGGGTACAGATACGCAGTATTTT. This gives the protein CASTRDRGTDTQYF.

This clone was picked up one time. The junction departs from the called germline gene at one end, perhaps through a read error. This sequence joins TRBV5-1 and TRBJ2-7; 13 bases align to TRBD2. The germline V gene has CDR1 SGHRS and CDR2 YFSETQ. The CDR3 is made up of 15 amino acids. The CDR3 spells CASSPPGLAGVEQYF. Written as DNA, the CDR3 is TGTGCCAGCAGCCCCCCCGGACTAGCGGGAGTCGAGCAGTACTTC.

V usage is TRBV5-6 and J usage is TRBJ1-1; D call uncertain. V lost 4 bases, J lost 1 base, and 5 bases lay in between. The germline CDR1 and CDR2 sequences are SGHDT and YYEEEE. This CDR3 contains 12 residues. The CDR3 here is CASSTRNTEAFF. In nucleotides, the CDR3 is TGTGCCAGCAGCACGAGGAACACTGAAGCTTTCTTT. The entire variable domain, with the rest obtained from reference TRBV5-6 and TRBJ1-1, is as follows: DAGVTQSPTHLIKTRGQQVTLRCSPKSGHDTVSWYQQALGQGPQFIFQYYEEEERQRGNFPDRFSGHQFPNYSSELNVNALLLGDSALYLCASSTRNTEAFFGQGTRLTVV.

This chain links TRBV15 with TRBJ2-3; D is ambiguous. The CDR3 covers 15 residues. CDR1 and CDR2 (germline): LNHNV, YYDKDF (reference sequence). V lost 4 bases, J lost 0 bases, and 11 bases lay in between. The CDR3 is CATSIKRRSTDTQYF. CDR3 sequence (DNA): TGTGCCACCAGCATCAAGCGCCGAAGCACAGATACGCAGTATTTT.

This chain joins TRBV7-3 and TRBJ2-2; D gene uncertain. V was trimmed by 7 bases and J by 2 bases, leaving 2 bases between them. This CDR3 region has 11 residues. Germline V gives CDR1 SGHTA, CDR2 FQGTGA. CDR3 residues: CASTNTGELFF. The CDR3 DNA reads TGTGCCAGCACTAACACCGGGGAGCTGTTTTTT.

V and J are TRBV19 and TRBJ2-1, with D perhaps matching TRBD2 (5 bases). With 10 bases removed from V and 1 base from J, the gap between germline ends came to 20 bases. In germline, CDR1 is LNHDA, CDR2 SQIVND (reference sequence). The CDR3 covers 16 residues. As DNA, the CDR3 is TGTGCCACCCGCCCCAGACTAACGGCTTCCTACAATGAGCAGTTCTTC. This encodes CATRPRLTASYNEQFF.

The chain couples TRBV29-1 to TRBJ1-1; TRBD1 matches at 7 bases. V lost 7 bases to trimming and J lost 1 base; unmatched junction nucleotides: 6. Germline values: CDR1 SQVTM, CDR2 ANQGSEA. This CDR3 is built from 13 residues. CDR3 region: CSGRQGGNTEAFF. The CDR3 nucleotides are TGCAGCGGTCGACAGGGCGGGAACACTGAAGCTTTCTTT.

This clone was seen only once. CDR3 amino acids: CAISALLQETQYF. The CDR3 DNA follows: TGTGCCATCAGTGCCTTACTACAAGAGACCCAGTACTTC. The chain is built from TRBV10-3 and TRBJ2-5; no firm D call. V gave up 4 bases and J gave up 2 bases, with 8 bases separating them. The germline V gene has CDR1 ENHRY and CDR2 SYGVKD. CDR3 length: 13 residues.

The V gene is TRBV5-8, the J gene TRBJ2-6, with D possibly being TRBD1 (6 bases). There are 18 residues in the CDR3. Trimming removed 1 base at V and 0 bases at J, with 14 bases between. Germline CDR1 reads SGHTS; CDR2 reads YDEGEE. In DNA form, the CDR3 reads TGTGCCAGCAGCTTGCGAGCAGGGGATTTCTCTGGGGCCAACGTCCTGACTTTC. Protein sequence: CASSLRAGDFSGANVLTF.

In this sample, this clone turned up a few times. In DNA form, the CDR3 reads TGTGCCAGCAGCGTAGTTCCGGACAGCTACGAGCAGTACTTC. This encodes CASSVVPDSYEQYF. This sequence joins TRBV9 and TRBJ2-7, with a weak D call TRBD1 (6 bases). V lost 0 bases and J lost 3, with 10 bases in between. The CDR3 totals 14 residues. Germline V gives CDR1 SGDLS, CDR2 YYNGEE.